This paragraph reports one T cell receptor (beta chain). The target antigen is unknown. The study sampled nominally healthy donors, though unrecorded immune exposures were likely. The data were obtained in a study of cytomegalovirus exposure and HLA in healthy donors. Study results and limitations: Overall, some 160 TCR beta chains were annotated as cytomegalovirus-associated.

The germline V gene has CDR1 SGHDT and CDR2 YYEEEE. Between the trimmed V and J ends, which lost 4 bases and 10 bases, there was a span of 15 bases. This CDR3 comprises 13 residues. The PCR ran on 60 Vbeta and 13 Jbeta primers. In the original workflow: Approximately 87 million unique TCR beta chains, roughly 10 million shared, were counted in a later analysis. Method: immunoSEQ multiplex PCR; TCRdb's copy keeps in-frame clones and lacks some. From that table come the V and J calls and clone size; the DNA was used to work out D and trimming. Of about 82,000 clones listed, 65% to 85% were seen once; the top ten hold around 3.4%.

The sequence was obtained from a man aged 45 to 65 in good health and CMV-seronegative. The genes are TRBV5-6 and TRBJ2-1; D remains ambiguous. The sequencing sample was made of PBMCs. CDR3 loop: CASSAGLTLEQFF. CDR3 in DNA: TGTGCCAGCAGCGCCGGCTTGACTCTGGAGCAGTTCTTC.